This T cell receptor (beta chain) comes out of a study of cytomegalovirus exposure and HLA in healthy donors. CDR1 and CDR2 from the germline V gene are PRHDT and FYEKMQ (reference sequence). The CDR3 spans 17 residues. Unmatched junction bases numbered 7, after V lost 3 bases and J lost 4 bases. 60 Vbeta and 13 Jbeta primers were used in PCR. TCRdb keeps only in-frame clones here, not all; method: immunoSEQ multiplex PCR. The sample contains 150,000 to 200,000 clones, roughly four fifths of which appear only once. Sequencing used PBMCs. The source of this sequence is a man aged 50 to 59 in good health and CMV-seropositive. This rearrangement joins TRBV13 to TRBJ2-1; 12 bases match TRBD2. CDR3 nucleotide sequence: TGTGCCAGCAGCTTCCCCCTACTAGCGGGAGGTTACAATGAGCAGTTCTTC. Residues: CASSFPLLAGGYNEQFF.